These T cell receptor beta chains were read from a single sample in a study of sequential checkpoint blockade in melanoma. Some clones are missing from TCRdb's copy, which holds only in-frame ones; the method was immunoSEQ multiplex PCR. There are approximately 29,000 clones in the sample; approximately 86% occur only once, and about 15% lies in the top ten. The input for sequencing was CD8+ T cells sorted from blood (inferred from file names), taken from a patient given nivolumab and ipilimumab in sequence. These receptors originate from a human donor with melanoma. Each CDR3 is given with its conserved first and last residue. D genes are given only for firm matches. Clone size, where shown, is once, few, many, or a class for clones that have expanded.

v_call: TRBV5-6
clone_size: -
d_call: TRBD1
j_call: TRBJ2-7
cdr3_aa: CASSFGQGAGNEQYF
cdr3_nt: TGTGCCAGCAGCTTTGGGCAGGGGGCGGGAAACGAGCAGTACTTC

v_call: TRBV7-8
clone_size: few
d_call: -
j_call: TRBJ1-1
cdr3_aa: CASRLIEAEAFF
cdr3_nt: TGTGCCAGCAGGTTGATAGAGGCGGAAGCTTTCTTT

v_call: TRBV6-5
clone_size: -
d_call: -
j_call: TRBJ1-6
cdr3_aa: CASSEQGSSSPLHF
cdr3_nt: TGTGCCAGCAGTGAACAGGGATCTAGTTCACCCCTCCACTTT

v_call: TRBV6-6
clone_size: once
d_call: -
j_call: TRBJ1-3
cdr3_aa: CASSPGERPGNTIYF
cdr3_nt: TGTGCCAGCAGCCCGGGGGAACGACCTGGAAACACCATATATTTT

v_call: TRBV6-5
clone_size: -
d_call: TRBD2
j_call: TRBJ2-2
cdr3_aa: CASRGGSTGELFF
cdr3_nt: TGTGCCAGCAGGGGGGGGAGCACCGGGGAGCTGTTTTTT

v_call: TRBV6-5
clone_size: -
d_call: TRBD1
j_call: TRBJ2-5
cdr3_aa: CASSKTGIQETQYF
cdr3_nt: TGTGCCAGCAGTAAGACAGGGATTCAAGAGACCCAGTACTTC

v_call: TRBV16
clone_size: -
d_call: -
j_call: TRBJ2-5
cdr3_aa: CASSQVGEETQYF
cdr3_nt: TGTGCCAGCAGCCAGGTAGGGGAAGAGACCCAGTACTTC

v_call: TRBV6-5
clone_size: -
d_call: -
j_call: TRBJ1-1
cdr3_aa: CASSYSGDLNTEAFF
cdr3_nt: TGTGCCAGCAGTTACTCAGGGGATCTGAACACTGAAGCTTTCTTT

v_call: TRBV5-5
clone_size: -
d_call: -
j_call: TRBJ1-2
cdr3_aa: CASSLVDRRSGYGYTF
cdr3_nt: TGTGCCAGCAGCTTGGTTGATCGAAGATCGGGCTATGGCTACACCTTC

v_call: TRBV4-1
clone_size: -
d_call: TRBD1
j_call: TRBJ1-4
cdr3_aa: CASSQAGTGATNEKLFF
cdr3_nt: TGCGCCAGCAGCCAAGCCGGGACAGGGGCAACTAATGAAAAACTGTTTTTT

v_call: TRBV4-1
clone_size: -
d_call: TRBD1
j_call: TRBJ1-2
cdr3_aa: CASSQPGQDYTF
cdr3_nt: TGCGCCAGCAGCCAGCCCGGACAGGACTACACCTTC

v_call: TRBV9
clone_size: -
d_call: -
j_call: TRBJ1-2
cdr3_aa: CASSPGGGTIYGYTF
cdr3_nt: TGTGCCAGCAGTCCTGGGGGGGGGACGATCTATGGCTACACCTTC

v_call: TRBV4-2
clone_size: -
d_call: TRBD2
j_call: TRBJ2-3
cdr3_aa: CASSQESGLAADTQYF
cdr3_nt: TGTGCCAGCAGCCAAGAGAGCGGTCTAGCGGCAGATACGCAGTATTTT

v_call: TRBV7-6
clone_size: -
d_call: TRBD2
j_call: TRBJ2-7
cdr3_aa: CASSLYREATYEQYF
cdr3_nt: TGTGCCAGCAGCTTGTACCGGGAGGCCACCTACGAGCAGTACTTC

v_call: TRBV11-2
clone_size: -
d_call: -
j_call: TRBJ2-7
cdr3_aa: CASSWGGPGVAYEQYF
cdr3_nt: TGTGCCAGCAGCTGGGGGGGCCCCGGTGTGGCCTACGAGCAGTACTTC

v_call: TRBV27
clone_size: -
d_call: -
j_call: TRBJ1-1
cdr3_aa: CASSKYRNTEAFF
cdr3_nt: TGTGCCAGCAGTAAATACAGGAACACTGAAGCTTTCTTT